The rows below give T cell receptor beta chains drawn from one sample of a study of CD8 T cells in Susac syndrome. TCRdb reprocessed the immunoSEQ multiplex PCR reads with MiXCR, giving one entry per CDR3 protein. The sample yields 250,000 to 300,000 distinct CDR3 sequences, roughly 85% seen once. The source material was CD8+ T cells from PBMCs. The receptor source for this set is a human donor with multiple sclerosis. CDR3s include the opening cysteine and the closing phenylalanine or tryptophan. D genes are given only for firm matches. Clone size appears in some rows only: once, few, many, or a class for an expanded clone.

j_call d_call v_call clone_size cdr3_aa cdr3_nt
TRBJ2-7 . TRBV12-3/TRBV12-4 . CASSFHETYEQYF TGTGCCAGCAGTTTCCACGAAACCTACGAGCAGTACTTC
TRBJ2-7 TRBD1 TRBV10-2 . CASSESGQGQYEQYF TGCGCCAGCAGTGAGTCGGGACAGGGGCAATACGAGCAGTACTTC
TRBJ2-1 . TRBV6-5 once CASSYGLRGEQFF TGTGCCAGCAGTTACGGACTGCGGGGCGAGCAGTTCTTC
TRBJ1-2 . TRBV29-1 . CSVEHGTVNYGYTF TGCAGCGTTGAACATGGGACCGTGAACTATGGCTACACCTTC
TRBJ2-7 . TRBV9 . CASSEGLGSYEQYF TGTGCCAGCAGCGAGGGCTTAGGCTCCTACGAGCAGTACTTC
TRBJ2-3 . TRBV10-3 once CAIGEASTDTQYF TGTGCCATCGGCGAAGCTAGCACAGATACGCAGTATTTT
TRBJ1-1 . TRBV28 . CASSIIPGGTEAFF TGTGCCAGCAGTATTATTCCTGGGGGGACTGAAGCTTTCTTT
TRBJ2-2 . TRBV10-3 . CAISELSYTGELFF TGTGCCATCAGTGAGCTTTCGTACACCGGGGAGCTGTTTTTT
TRBJ2-1 TRBD2 TRBV27 . CASSGAGGPRNEQFF TGTGCCAGCAGCGGAGCGGGAGGGCCGCGTAATGAGCAGTTCTTC
TRBJ2-7 TRBD2 TRBV4-2 . CASSQLGGDYEQYF TGTGCCAGCAGCCAGCTCGGGGGGGACTACGAGCAGTACTTC
TRBJ2-7 . TRBV7-9 . CASSQGQTSYEQYF TGTGCCAGCAGCCAAGGACAGACCTCCTACGAGCAGTACTTC
TRBJ1-2 . TRBV29-1 once CSVEDPLAAGGYTF TGCAGCGTTGAAGATCCCCTCGCAGCGGGTGGCTACACCTTC
TRBJ1-1 . TRBV4-3 . CASSQGGAMNTEAFF TGCGCCAGCAGCCAAGGCGGGGCGATGAACACTGAAGCTTTCTTT